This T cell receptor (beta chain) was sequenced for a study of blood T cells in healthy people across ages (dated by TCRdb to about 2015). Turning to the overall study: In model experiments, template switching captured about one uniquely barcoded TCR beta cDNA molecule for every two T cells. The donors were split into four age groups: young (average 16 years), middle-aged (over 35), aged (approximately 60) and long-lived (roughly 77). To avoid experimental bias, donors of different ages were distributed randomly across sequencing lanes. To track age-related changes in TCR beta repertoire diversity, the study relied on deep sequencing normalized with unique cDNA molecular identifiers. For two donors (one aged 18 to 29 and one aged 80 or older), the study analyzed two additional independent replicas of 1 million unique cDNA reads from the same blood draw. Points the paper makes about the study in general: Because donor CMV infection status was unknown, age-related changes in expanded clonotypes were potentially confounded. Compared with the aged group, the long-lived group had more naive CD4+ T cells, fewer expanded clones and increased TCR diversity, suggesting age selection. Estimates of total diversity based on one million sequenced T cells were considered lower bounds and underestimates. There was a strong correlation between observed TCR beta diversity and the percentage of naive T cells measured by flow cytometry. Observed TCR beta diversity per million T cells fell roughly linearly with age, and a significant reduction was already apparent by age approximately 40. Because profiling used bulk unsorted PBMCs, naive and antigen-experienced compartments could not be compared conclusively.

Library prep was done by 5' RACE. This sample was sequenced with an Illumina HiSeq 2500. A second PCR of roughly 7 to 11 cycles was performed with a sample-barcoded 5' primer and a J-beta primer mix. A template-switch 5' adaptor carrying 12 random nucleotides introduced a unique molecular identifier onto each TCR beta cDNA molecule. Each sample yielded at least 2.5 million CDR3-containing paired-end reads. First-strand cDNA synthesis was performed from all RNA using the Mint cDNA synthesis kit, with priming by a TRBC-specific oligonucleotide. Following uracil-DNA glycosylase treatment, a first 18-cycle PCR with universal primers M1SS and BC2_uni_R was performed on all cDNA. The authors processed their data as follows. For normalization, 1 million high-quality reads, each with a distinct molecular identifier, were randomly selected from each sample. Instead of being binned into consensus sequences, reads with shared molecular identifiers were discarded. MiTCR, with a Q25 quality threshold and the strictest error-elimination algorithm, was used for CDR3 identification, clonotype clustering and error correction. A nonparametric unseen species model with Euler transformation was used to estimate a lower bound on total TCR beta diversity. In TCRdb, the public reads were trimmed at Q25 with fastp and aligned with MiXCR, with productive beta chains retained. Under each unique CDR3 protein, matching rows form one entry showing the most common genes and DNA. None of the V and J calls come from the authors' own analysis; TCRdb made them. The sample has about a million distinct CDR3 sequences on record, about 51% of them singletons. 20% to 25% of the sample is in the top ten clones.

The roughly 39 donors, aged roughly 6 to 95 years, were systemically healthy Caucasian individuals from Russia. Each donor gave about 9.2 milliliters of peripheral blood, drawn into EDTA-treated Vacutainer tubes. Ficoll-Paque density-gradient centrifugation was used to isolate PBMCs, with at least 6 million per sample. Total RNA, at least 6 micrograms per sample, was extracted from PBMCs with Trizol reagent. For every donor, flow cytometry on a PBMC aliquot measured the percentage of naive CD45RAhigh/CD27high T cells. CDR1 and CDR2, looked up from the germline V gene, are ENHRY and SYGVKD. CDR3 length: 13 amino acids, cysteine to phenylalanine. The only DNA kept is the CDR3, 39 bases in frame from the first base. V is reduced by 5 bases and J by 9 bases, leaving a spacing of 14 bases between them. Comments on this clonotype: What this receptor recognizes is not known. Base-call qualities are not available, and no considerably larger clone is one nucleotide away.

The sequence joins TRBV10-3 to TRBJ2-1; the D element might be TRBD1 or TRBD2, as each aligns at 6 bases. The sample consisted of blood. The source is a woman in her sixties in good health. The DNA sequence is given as TGTGCCATCAGTAACATAGGAGGGGGTGAGCAGTTCTTC. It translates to CAISNIGGGEQFF.